These 10 T cell receptor beta chains came from one sample sequenced in a study of cytomegalovirus exposure and HLA in healthy donors. PCR employed 60 Vbeta and 13 Jbeta primers. Using immunoSEQ multiplex PCR, the repertoire was profiled, and TCRdb retains in-frame clones only, with some absent. Seen here are roughly 160,000 clones, about 80% observed once, and the top ten hold 3% to 4.5%. Source material: PBMCs. The receptors originated from a man aged 30 to 39 in good health and CMV-seropositive.

The CDR3 DNA is TGTGCCAGCAGCTTAGGGGGGGGAAGCTCTGGGGCCAACGTCCTGACTTTC. It encodes CASSLGGGSSGANVLTF. J is TRBJ2-6 and V is TRBV7-2, with TRBD2 matching 7 bases. The CDR3 covers 17 residues. Germline assignment: CDR1 SGHTA and CDR2 FQGNSA. V gave up 1 base and J gave up 0 bases; unmatched junction bases: 3.

V usage is TRBV9 and J usage is TRBJ2-3, with D perhaps matching TRBD2 (5 bases). With 1 base removed from V and 0 bases from J, the gap between germline ends came to 12 bases. Germline CDR1 reads SGDLS; CDR2 reads YYNGEE. This CDR3 region has 16 residues. In DNA form, the CDR3 reads TGTGCCAGCAGCGTATTTCCCGGGAAAAGCACAGATACGCAGTATTTT. It yields the protein CASSVFPGKSTDTQYF.

J is TRBJ1-1 and V is TRBV7-9, with 7 positions matching TRBD1. Trimming took 4 bases from V and 2 from J; bases not matched to a gene: 4. CDR1 and CDR2 from the germline V gene are SEHNR and FQNEAQ (reference sequence). The CDR3 contains 14 residues. Here the CDR3 DNA reads TGTGCCAGCAGCTCACAGGGGCAAAACACTGAAGCTTTCTTT. This encodes CASSSQGQNTEAFF. Variable domain in full (rest from reference TRBV7-9 and TRBJ1-1): DTGVSQNPRHKITKRGQNVTFRCDPISEHNRLYWYRQTLGQGPEFLTYFQNEAQLEKSRLLSDRFSAERPKGSFSTLEIQRTEQGDSAMYLCASSSQGQNTEAFFGQGTRLTVV.

The chain links TRBV6-5 to TRBJ2-3, with D possibly being TRBD1 (6 bases). CDR3 size: 15 residues. Per germline, CDR1 MNHEY and CDR2 SVGAGI. V was shortened by 0 bases and J by 3 bases, with 10 bases between the two germline ends. The CDR3 here is CASSYSGHGTDTQYF. The CDR3 DNA reads as TGTGCCAGCAGTTACTCGGGACACGGTACAGATACGCAGTATTTT.

V and J are TRBV2 and TRBJ2-1, with TRBD2 matching over 7 bases. The CDR3 loop spans 13 amino acids. The germline V gene encodes CDR1 SNHLY and CDR2 FYNNEI. The trim removed 3 bases at V and 10 bases at J, leaving 6 bases unmatched. The CDR3 DNA sequence: TGTGCCAGCAGTGATAGCGGGCAAAGGGAGCAGTTCTTC. This sequence encodes CASSDSGQREQFF.

This chain connects TRBV30 to TRBJ2-5; 7 bases match TRBD1. Trimming at V came to 0 bases and at J to 1 base, leaving 2 bases not matched to a gene. Germline V gene lookup returns CDR1 GTSNPN and CDR2 SVGIG (reference sequence). This CDR3 comprises 14 residues. The CDR3 nucleotides read TGTGCCTGGAGTGTAGGGACAGCCCAAGAGACCCAGTACTTC. Translated: CAWSVGTAQETQYF.

This rearrangement joins TRBV10-3 to TRBJ2-7; TRBD2 matches at 8 bases. Germline V gene sequence: CDR1 ENHRY, CDR2 SYGVKD. After removal of 4 bases from V and 6 bases from J, the junction contained 5 bases not matched to a gene. The CDR3 covers 13 residues. The CDR3 region is CAISGREGGEQYF. DNA of the CDR3: TGTGCCATCAGTGGCCGGGAGGGAGGCGAGCAGTACTTC.

The gene calls are TRBV5-6 and TRBJ1-5, with unresolved D. The CDR3 loop spans 15 amino acids. From germline, CDR1 is SGHDT and CDR2 YYEEEE. V dropped 0 bases and J dropped 1 base, with 8 bases sitting between them. CDR3 protein: CASSLAGLSNQPQHF. In nucleotides, the CDR3 is TGTGCCAGCAGCTTGGCGGGGTTAAGCAATCAGCCCCAGCATTTT.

This clone has a handful of counts. The rearrangement uses TRBV5-1 and TRBJ2-7; 9 bases fit TRBD1. CDR1 and CDR2 from the germline V gene are SGHRS and YFSETQ. J was trimmed by 3 bases and V by 0 bases; bases with no gene match: 4. The CDR3 totals 15 residues. The CDR3 protein is CASSLVGDRDYEQYF. CDR3 DNA: TGCGCCAGCAGCTTGGTGGGGGACAGGGACTACGAGCAGTACTTC.

The chain is built from TRBV28 and TRBJ1-5, with D maybe TRBD1 (5 bases). Deletions cut 7 bases from V and 9 bases from J, with 13 bases between. Germline V gene lookup returns CDR1 MDHEN and CDR2 SYDVKM. CDR3 size: 12 residues. The CDR3 protein is CASNRRVRPQHF. The CDR3 nucleotides are TGTGCCAGCAACCGCAGGGTAAGGCCCCAGCATTTT. Full variable domain (missing parts from reference TRBV28 and TRBJ1-5): DVKVTQSSRYLVKRTGEKVFLECVQDMDHENMFWYRQDPGLGLRLIYFSYDVKMKEKGDIPEGYSVSREKKERFSLILESASTNQTSMYLCASNRRVRPQHFGDGTRLSIL.